This T cell receptor (beta chain) was sequenced during a study of beta chain features in type 1 diabetes. A note on this clone: What it recognizes is unknown.

J lost 3 bases, V lost 3 bases, and 9 bases had no gene match. The CDR3 has 16 amino acids. Germline V gives CDR1 KGHSH, CDR2 LQKENI. Of the isolated RNA, all was reverse transcribed, and so the sequenced material was expressed TCRB transcripts. Clones were sequenced by immunoSEQ multiplex PCR, and TCRdb holds only the in-frame ones, with some missing. The repertoire consists of hundreds of thousands of clones, with over 10% occurring once and the leading ten covering around 0.0099%. Blood was drawn once from each donor into heparinised tubes. The draws averaged around 0.12 L. Via the markers CD45RO/CCR7/CD25/CD127/CD95/CD27, stem cell-like memory, regulatory, central memory and naive CD4+ cells were sorted. General study results and limits: Any HLA type influence on TCRB rearrangement was left unresolved here. Shorter TCRB CDR3s, moderately but significantly so, marked every one of the four CD4+ subsets in Type 1 diabetes patients. Naive, central memory and regulatory TCRB repertoires appeared more similar among patients than healthy donors.

Sequenced sample: naive CD4+ T cells from blood. The J gene is TRBJ2-7, the V gene TRBV18; 9 bases agree with TRBD1. This receptor was obtained from a woman younger than 35 with type 1 diabetes. The CDR3 nucleotides are TGTGCCAGCTCACCGTCCCGGGACAGGGTGGGCTACGAGCAGTACTTC. Its translation is CASSPSRDRVGYEQYF.